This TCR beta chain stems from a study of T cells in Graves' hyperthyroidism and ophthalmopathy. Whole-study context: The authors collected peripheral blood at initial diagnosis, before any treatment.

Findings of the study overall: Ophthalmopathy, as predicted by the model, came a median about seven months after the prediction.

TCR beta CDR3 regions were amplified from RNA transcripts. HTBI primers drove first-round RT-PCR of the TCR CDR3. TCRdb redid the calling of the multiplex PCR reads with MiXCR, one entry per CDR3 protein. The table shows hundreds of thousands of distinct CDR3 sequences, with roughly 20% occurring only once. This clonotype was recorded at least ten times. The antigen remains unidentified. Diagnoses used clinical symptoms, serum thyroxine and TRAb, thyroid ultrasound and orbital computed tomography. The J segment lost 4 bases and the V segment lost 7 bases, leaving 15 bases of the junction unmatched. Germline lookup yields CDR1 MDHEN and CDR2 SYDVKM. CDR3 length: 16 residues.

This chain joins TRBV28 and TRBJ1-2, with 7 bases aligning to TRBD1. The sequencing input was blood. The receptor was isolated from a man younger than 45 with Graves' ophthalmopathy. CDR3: CASTQNGQASLYGYTF. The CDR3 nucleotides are TGTGCCAGCACTCAAAACGGACAGGCCAGCCTCTATGGCTACACCTTC.